The 29 T cell receptor beta chains reported below all come from one sample, sequenced in a study of radiation and T cells in renal cell carcinoma. TCRdb keeps only in-frame clones here, not all; method: immunoSEQ multiplex PCR. The repertoire holds about 130,000 clones, with 75% to 90% as singletons. The time point is: blood 2 weeks post-SBRT. Noted treatment: 15 Gy SBRT to primary tumor, nephrectomy 4 weeks later. Sequencing used blood, obtained from a patient whose treatment included radiotherapy and nephrectomy. Receptor source: an older woman with renal cell carcinoma.

The chain uses TRBV7-9 and TRBJ2-1, with 8 bases identical to TRBD2. Unmatched junction bases numbered 9, after V lost 5 bases and J lost 3 bases. The germline V gene has CDR1 SEHNR and CDR2 FQNEAQ (reference sequence). The CDR3 has 16 residues. CDR3 in amino acids: CASSTAGTSIYNEQFF. In nucleotides, the CDR3 is TGTGCCAGCAGCACGGCTGGGACTAGTATCTACAATGAGCAGTTCTTC.

The chain couples TRBV18 to TRBJ2-7; a possible D gene is TRBD1 (5 bases). CDR3 length: 14 residues. The germline CDR1 and CDR2 sequences are KGHSH and LQKENI. Trimming stripped 5 bases from V and 6 bases from J, with 17 bases between. CDR3 sequence reads: CASSEARQQAEQYF. CDR3 in DNA: TGTGCCAGCTCAGAAGCTCGACAGCAGGCCGAGCAGTACTTC.

This chain links TRBV4-1 with TRBJ2-7; D is undetermined. V lost 4 bases and J lost 5, with 18 bases in between. From germline, CDR1 is MGHRA and CDR2 YSYEKL. The CDR3 is 15 amino acids. The CDR3 DNA reads TGCGCCAGCAGCCTTGCCGGGTCCCATTATGACGAGCAGTACTTC. This codes for CASSLAGSHYDEQYF.

The count of this clone is one. The J gene is TRBJ1-4, the V gene TRBV5-1; D unresolved. The CDR3 has 14 residues. V lost 4 bases and J 4 bases, leaving 11 bases between the germline ends. Looked up from germline, CDR1 is SGHRS and CDR2 is YFSETQ. The CDR3 sequence: CASSPLGVNEKLFF. The CDR3 DNA reads TGCGCCAGCAGCCCGCTCGGGGTTAATGAAAAACTGTTTTTT. Complete variable domain (other parts from reference TRBV5-1 and TRBJ1-4): KAGVTQTPRYLIKTRGQQVTLSCSPISGHRSVSWYQQTPGQGLQFLFEYFSETQRNKGNFPGRFSGRQFSNSRSEMNVSTLELGDSALYLCASSPLGVNEKLFFGSGTQLSVL.

This clone appeared once. CDR3 region: CASSLTAASLADTQYF. As DNA, the CDR3 is TGTGCCAGCAGCTTAACGGCCGCCTCGCTGGCAGATACGCAGTATTTT. The rearrangement joins TRBV7-9 to TRBJ2-3; D remains ambiguous. This CDR3 has 16 amino acids. Germline assignment: CDR1 SEHNR and CDR2 FQNEAQ (reference sequence). Trimming pared 2 bases from V and 4 bases from J, leaving 16 bases between.

This clone was counted at least ten times. The chain recombines TRBV28 with TRBJ1-1; D unresolved. The CDR3 extends over 13 amino acids. Germline lookup yields CDR1 MDHEN and CDR2 SYDVKM. The V and J ends lost 6 bases and 0 bases respectively, with 8 bases between them. The CDR3 reads CASRPTVNTEAFF. DNA for the CDR3: TGTGCCAGCAGGCCTACAGTGAACACTGAAGCTTTCTTT. Full variable domain (rest looked up from reference TRBV28 and TRBJ1-1): DVKVTQSSRYLVKRTGEKVFLECVQDMDHENMFWYRQDPGLGLRLIYFSYDVKMKEKGDIPEGYSVSREKKERFSLILESASTNQTSMYLCASRPTVNTEAFFGQGTRLTVV.

V usage is TRBV27 and J usage is TRBJ2-1; D possibly corresponds to TRBD2 (6 bases). V was clipped by 3 bases and J by 1 base, with 16 bases between them. The CDR3 spans 17 residues. Germline CDR1 reads MNHEY; CDR2 reads SMNVEV (reference sequence). For the CDR3, the DNA is TGTGCCAGCAGTTTCAACCCGGGGGAGCCATCCTACAATGAGCAGTTCTTC. This sequence encodes CASSFNPGEPSYNEQFF.

This rearrangement joins TRBV6-5 to TRBJ2-1; D unclear. The V gene's germline CDR1 is MNHEY and CDR2 SVGAGI. Trimming cost V 2 bases and J 7 bases, with 6 bases left between them. The CDR3 consists of 12 residues. Written as DNA, the CDR3 is TGTGCCAGCAGTTACCTAGGTAATGAGCAGTTCTTC. Its protein is CASSYLGNEQFF.

The table lists this clone with a count of one. The chain links TRBV5-6 to TRBJ2-1; unclear D gene. Germline-derived CDR1 and CDR2 are SGHDT and YYEEEE. V lost 2 bases, J lost 3 bases, and 0 bases lay in between. This CDR3 region has 11 residues. The CDR3: CASSFYNEQFF. In DNA, the CDR3 is TGTGCCAGCAGCTTCTACAATGAGCAGTTCTTC.

The rearrangement uses TRBV19 and TRBJ2-7; possible D gene TRBD2, 5 bases. The CDR3 loop spans 15 amino acids. With 3 bases removed from V and 0 bases from J, the gap between germline ends came to 12 bases. Germline CDR1 and CDR2: LNHDA and SQIVND (reference sequence). For the CDR3, the DNA is TGTGCCAGTAGTATCGGGCCGGGGAACTCCTACGAGCAGTACTTC. Encoded protein: CASSIGPGNSYEQYF.

The V and J genes are TRBV5-6 and TRBJ2-1; D gene uncertain. This CDR3 is built from 12 residues. The V end was cut by 3 bases, the J end by 12 bases, with 13 bases between. Germline V gene lookup returns CDR1 SGHDT and CDR2 YYEEEE. CDR3 coding DNA: TGTGCCAGCAGCTCCGTCGGGCTAGGGCAGTTCTTC. Translated, it gives CASSSVGLGQFF.

The chain has TRBV11-2 and TRBJ1-1; D gene unclear. There are 12 residues in the CDR3. Germline-derived CDR1 and CDR2 are SGHAT and FQNNGV. Deletions cut 0 bases from V and 4 bases from J, with 3 bases between. Written as DNA, the CDR3 is TGTGCCAGCAGCTTAGAGCGCACTGAAGCTTTCTTT. The encoded protein is CASSLERTEAFF.

The rearrangement uses TRBV7-2 and TRBJ2-2, with 9 bases matching TRBD2. Germline V lookup: CDR1 SGHTA, CDR2 FQGNSA. This CDR3 comprises 18 residues. V lost 2 bases to trimming and J lost 5 bases; unmatched junction nucleotides: 12. CDR3 protein: CASSLNRGGALVTGELFF. The CDR3 bases are TGTGCCAGCAGCTTAAATCGCGGGGGGGCTCTGGTGACCGGGGAGCTGTTTTTT.

The V call is TRBV6-6, the J call TRBJ1-2, with D possibly TRBD1 on 6 matching bases. The CDR3 covers 11 residues. Trimming pared 10 bases from V and 8 bases from J, leaving 14 bases between. The germline gives CDR1 MNHNY, CDR2 SVGAGI (reference sequence). CDR3 coding DNA: TGTGCCACCCGTCGGACAGAAGGCTACACCTTC. This sequence encodes CATRRTEGYTF.

As concerns this clone: The junction shows a germline mismatch at one end, possibly a read error. V usage is TRBV7-7 and J usage is TRBJ2-5, with a weak D call TRBD1 (5 bases). There are 15 residues in the CDR3. CDR1 and CDR2 from the germline V gene are SSHAT and FNYEAQ (reference sequence). CDR3 bases: TGTGCTAGCAGCCTTAATCAGGGCTTACAAGAGACCCAGTACTTC. This codes for CASSLNQGLQETQYF.

The J gene is TRBJ1-1, the V gene TRBV15, with a weak D call TRBD1 (5 bases). V was pared by 3 bases and J by 1 base, with 12 bases between. The CDR3 extends over 15 amino acids. Germline-derived CDR1 and CDR2 are LNHNV and YYDKDF (reference sequence). CDR3 sequence reads: CATSSPGRQNTEAFF. CDR3 DNA sequence: TGTGCCACCAGCAGCCCGGGACGGCAGAACACTGAAGCTTTCTTT.

V is TRBV4-2 and J is TRBJ2-7; tentative D call: TRBD1 (7 bases). Germline V gene data show CDR1 as LGHNA and CDR2 as YNFKEQ. CDR3 length: 15 residues. Trimming left V 1 base short and J 7 bases short, with 17 bases between. CDR3 loop: CASSQVGGTVGEQYF. The DNA for the CDR3 is TGTGCCAGCAGCCAAGTTGGGGGGACAGTTGGTGAGCAGTACTTC.

The chain links TRBV5-1 to TRBJ1-2; 10 bases match TRBD1. The CDR3 loop spans 17 amino acids. The V gene's germline CDR1 is SGHRS and CDR2 YFSETQ. V shed 2 bases, J shed 4 bases, and the junction held 11 bases outside the gene matches. The CDR3 spells CASSFGVTGGSFYGYTF. DNA for the CDR3: TGCGCCAGCAGCTTCGGTGTGACAGGGGGCTCCTTCTATGGCTACACCTTC.

The chain has TRBV2 and TRBJ2-1; no reliable D call. The germline V gene has CDR1 SNHLY and CDR2 FYNNEI. Trimming removed 1 base from V and 7 bases from J, with 5 bases in between. CDR3 size: 12 residues. The CDR3 bases are TGTGCCAGCAGTGAAGGGGGTAATGAGCAGTTCTTC. This encodes CASSEGGNEQFF.

The CDR3 reads CASSIDPGGANVLTF. The CDR3 DNA reads TGTGCCAGTAGTATAGACCCGGGTGGTGCCAACGTCCTGACTTTC. This sequence joins TRBV19 and TRBJ2-6; no reliable D call. Germline CDR1 LNHDA, CDR2 SQIVND (reference sequence). Trimming shortened V by 0 bases and J by 7 bases, and 10 bases separated the two germline ends. The length of the CDR3 is 15 residues. Drawing the rest from reference TRBV19 and TRBJ2-6, the complete variable domain is DGGITQSPKYLFRKEGQNVTLSCEQNLNHDAMYWYRQDPGQGLRLIYYSQIVNDFQKGDIAEGYSVSREKKESFPLTVTSAQKNPTAFYLCASSIDPGGANVLTFGAGSRLTVL.

The chain employs TRBV19 and TRBJ2-6; 8 positions agree with TRBD1. The germline gives CDR1 LNHDA, CDR2 SQIVND (reference sequence). This CDR3 is built from 18 residues. The V segment lost 5 bases and the J segment 0 bases; nucleotides outside the gene matches: 9. This CDR3 reads CASSDRGQVISGANVLTF. DNA of the CDR3: TGTGCCAGTAGTGACAGGGGACAGGTTATCTCTGGGGCCAACGTCCTGACTTTC.

The genes are TRBV30 and TRBJ1-2; D unresolved. V lost 5 bases, J lost 8 bases, and 12 bases lay in between. CDR1 and CDR2 (germline): GTSNPN, SVGIG (reference sequence). This CDR3 has 11 residues. The CDR3 DNA sequence: TGTGCCTGGGGCCCCTCTGGAGGCTACACCTTC. Residues: CAWGPSGGYTF.

A single count supports this clone. The chain uses TRBV18 and TRBJ2-5; 7 bases match TRBD1. In germline, CDR1 is KGHSH, CDR2 LQKENI. The CDR3 is made up of 17 amino acids. Trimming cost V 0 bases and J 1 base; bases outside gene matches: 8. CDR3 in DNA: TGTGCCAGCTCACCACCGACGGGACAGAAGACCCAAGAGACCCAGTACTTC. Translation: CASSPPTGQKTQETQYF.

The CDR3 loop is CAWSWGSEETQYF. The CDR3 DNA reads as TGTGCCTGGAGTTGGGGTTCTGAGGAGACCCAGTACTTC. The V call is TRBV30, the J call TRBJ2-5; D remains unclear. V shed 2 bases and J shed 5 bases, with 12 bases lying between them. CDR1 and CDR2 (germline): GTSNPN, SVGIG (reference sequence). This CDR3 comprises 13 residues.

This clone was recorded once. Germline is not matched at one junction end, which may reflect a read error. This chain connects TRBV7-7 to TRBJ2-5; tentatively, D is TRBD2 (6 bases). From germline, CDR1 is SSHAT and CDR2 FNYEAQ (reference sequence). The CDR3 length is 16 residues. The CDR3, as DNA: TGTGCTAGCAGCCCTTCCAGGAGGGGCGGAGGGGAGACCCAGTACTTC. It yields the protein CASSPSRRGGGETQYF.

This sequence joins TRBV11-2 and TRBJ1-2; D possibly corresponds to TRBD1 (5 bases). This CDR3 has 13 residues. Germline CDR1 and CDR2: SGHAT and FQNNGV. Trimming took 6 bases from V and 2 from J, leaving 10 bases between them. CDR3 in amino acids: CASRSTVNYGYTF. The CDR3 DNA reads TGTGCCAGCAGATCGACAGTAAACTATGGCTACACCTTC.

V is TRBV4-2 and J is TRBJ2-7; 10 bases fit TRBD2. The CDR3 loop spans 15 amino acids. The germline gives CDR1 LGHNA, CDR2 YNFKEQ. V lost 1 base and J lost 6; bases outside the gene matches: 6. In DNA, the CDR3 is TGTGCCAGCAGCCAAGGATCTAGCGGGAGTTCCGAGCAGTACTTC. As protein: CASSQGSSGSSEQYF.

This clone was seen a handful of times. This chain links TRBV10-3 with TRBJ1-2; D is uncertain. Germline values: CDR1 ENHRY, CDR2 SYGVKD. This CDR3 contains 12 residues. V gave up 2 bases and J gave up 4 bases, with 5 bases separating them. The CDR3 region is CAISEDTYGYTF. The CDR3, as DNA: TGTGCCATCAGTGAGGACACCTATGGCTACACCTTC.

The chain recombines TRBV6-6 with TRBJ1-1, with 9 bases aligning to TRBD1. With 5 bases clipped from V and 1 base from J, the junction kept 5 bases outside the gene matches. The CDR3 contains 15 residues. CDR1 and CDR2 (germline): MNHNY, SVGAGI (reference sequence). Here the CDR3 reads CASSLQQGANTEAFF. The CDR3, as DNA: TGTGCCAGCAGTCTTCAACAGGGGGCGAACACTGAAGCTTTCTTT.